This TCR beta chain was captured in a study of Graves' ophthalmopathy and Graves' hyperthyroidism. At the level of the study: Researchers classed hyperthyroidism as stable given no ophthalmopathy within 18 months of follow-up. Overall study results and limits: A classifier, a 13-signature model, separated ophthalmopathy from stable hyperthyroidism with approximately 87% sensitivity and 75% to 83% specificity.

Transcripts of RNA were the source for amplifying TCR beta CDR3 regions. Second-round multiplex PCR came after first-round RT-PCR with HTBI primers. TCRdb analysed the multiplex PCR reads with MiXCR anew, one entry per CDR3 protein. In the table there are 580,000 or so distinct CDR3 sequences, roughly 39% of which are singletons. A note on this clonotype: As yet, its antigen is unknown. This may come from a read error, since a much larger clone is one base off.

The CDR3 has 14 residues. Deletions cut 2 bases from V and 4 bases from J, with 12 bases between. Germline V gene lookup returns CDR1 MNHNY and CDR2 SVGAGI (reference sequence). Sample: peripheral blood or thyroid tissue (not recorded which). The TCR comes from an adult man with Graves' hyperthyroidism. The chain couples TRBV6-6 to TRBJ2-7; no reliable D call. CDR3 sequence (DNA): TGTGCCAGCAGTTACCCCTGGACGGCTTACGAGCAGTACTTC. Protein sequence: CASSYPWTAYEQYF.